A single sample is the source of the 26 T cell receptor beta chains below, sequenced in a study of CD8 T cells in Susac syndrome. Random-hexamer reverse transcription was applied to roughly 0.5 to 1 ug RNA. TCRdb analysed the immunoSEQ multiplex PCR reads with MiXCR anew, one entry per CDR3 protein. The sample yields 150,000 to 200,000 distinct CDR3 sequences, roughly 94% seen once. Sequencing was done on a sample of CD4+ T cells from PBMCs. The receptors originated from a human donor with multiple sclerosis.

The chain recombines TRBV3-1 with TRBJ1-2, with a tentative D call TRBD1 (6 bases). The ends were cut back, 4 bases at V and 8 bases at J, with 17 bases in the middle. There are 14 residues in the CDR3. Germline V gene lookup returns CDR1 LGHDT and CDR2 YNNKEL (reference sequence). DNA for the CDR3: TGTGCCAGCAGCCCCCTAGGGGGATCGTCGGGCTACACCTTC. Its translation: CASSPLGGSSGYTF.

The gene calls are TRBV5-1 and TRBJ1-1; possible D gene TRBD1, 5 bases. Germline CDR1 reads SGHRS; CDR2 reads YFSETQ. Trimming shortened V by 4 bases and J by 0 bases, and 10 bases separated the two germline ends. The CDR3 sequence is 14 residues long. This chain's CDR3 is CASSEGLMNTEAFF. CDR3 bases: TGCGCCAGCAGCGAGGGACTCATGAACACTGAAGCTTTCTTT.

This clonotype was recorded only once. The chain recombines TRBV30 with TRBJ2-3; D perhaps matches TRBD2 (6 bases). Germline CDR1 is GTSNPN and CDR2 is SVGIG (reference sequence). The V end lost 3 bases, the J end lost 0 bases, and 13 bases lay between the germline ends. The CDR3 is made up of 15 amino acids. The CDR3, as DNA: TGTGCCTGGAGCGCGATTAGCGGCAGCACAGATACGCAGTATTTT. It encodes CAWSAISGSTDTQYF.

The J gene is TRBJ1-3, the V gene TRBV7-2; possibly TRBD1 for D (6 bases). Germline V lookup: CDR1 SGHTA, CDR2 FQGNSA. V was trimmed by 5 bases and J by 2 bases, leaving 13 bases between them. This CDR3 is 15 amino acids long. The CDR3 nucleotides are TGTGCCAGCAGCGTACAGGGTCTCGCTGGAAACACCATATATTTT. It specifies CASSVQGLAGNTIYF.

J is TRBJ1-4 and V is TRBV9; D gene ambiguous. The CDR3 is 16 residues long. V lost 3 bases and J lost 7, with 19 bases in between. The germline gives CDR1 SGDLS, CDR2 YYNGEE. This CDR3 is CASSARSASGIEKLFF. The CDR3 DNA is TGTGCCAGCAGCGCCCGGTCGGCGAGTGGAATTGAAAAACTGTTTTTT.

The chain is built from TRBV5-4 and TRBJ2-3; possibly TRBD1 for D (6 bases). V lost 4 bases to trimming and J lost 0 bases, with 15 bases between them. Per the germline V gene, CDR1 is SGHNT and CDR2 is YYREEE (reference sequence). This CDR3 is 16 amino acids long. The CDR3 DNA follows: TGTGCCAGCAGCGGGGGCGTGGTTAGAAGCACAGATACGCAGTATTTT. Residues: CASSGGVVRSTDTQYF. The full variable domain, rest sourced from reference TRBV5-4 and TRBJ2-3, is ETGVTQSPTHLIKTRGQQVTLRCSSQSGHNTVSWYQQALGQGPQFIFQYYREEENGRGNFPPRFSGLQFPNYSSELNVNALELDDSALYLCASSGGVVRSTDTQYFGPGTRLTVL.

This sequence joins TRBV7-2 and TRBJ1-1; D gene ambiguous. The length of the CDR3 is 12 residues. In germline, CDR1 is SGHTA, CDR2 FQGNSA. V dropped 2 bases and J dropped 8 bases, with 9 bases sitting between them. The CDR3 DNA sequence: TGTGCCAGCAGCTTATTAGGGTTGGAAGCTTTCTTT. This sequence encodes CASSLLGLEAFF.

The gene calls are TRBV29-1 and TRBJ2-7, with 7 bases matching TRBD2. The J segment lost 0 bases and the V segment lost 1 base, leaving 6 bases of the junction unmatched. In germline, CDR1 is SQVTM, CDR2 ANQGSEA. This CDR3 spans 15 amino acids. In DNA form, the CDR3 reads TGCAGCGTTGAAGGGCTAGCGGAGGGCTCCTACGAGCAGTACTTC. Its translation is CSVEGLAEGSYEQYF.

This clonotype was observed a single time. The gene calls are TRBV30 and TRBJ1-3; D may be TRBD1 (6 bases). V lost 5 bases to trimming and J lost 0 bases, with 11 bases between them. The CDR3 contains 14 residues. Germline V gene data show CDR1 as GTSNPN and CDR2 as SVGIG (reference sequence). DNA of the CDR3: TGTGCCTGGGCCGGGACACACTCTGGAAACACCATATATTTT. This codes for CAWAGTHSGNTIYF.

CDR3 in amino acids: CASSPPGEGHNEQFF. The CDR3 nucleotides read TGTGCCAGCAGTCCCCCGGGGGAGGGCCACAATGAGCAGTTCTTC. The rearrangement uses TRBV28 and TRBJ2-1; 7 positions agree with TRBD2. This CDR3 has 15 residues. In germline, CDR1 is MDHEN, CDR2 SYDVKM. V was clipped by 5 bases and J by 5 bases; unmatched bases: 9.

The chain recombines TRBV15 with TRBJ2-1; D not certain. From germline, CDR1 is LNHNV and CDR2 YYDKDF (reference sequence). Trimming removed 0 bases at V and 4 bases at J, with 7 bases between. CDR3 length: 14 amino acids. CDR3: CATSRDPSYNEQFF. CDR3 nucleotide sequence: TGTGCCACCAGCAGAGATCCCAGTTACAATGAGCAGTTCTTC. Drawing the rest from reference TRBV15 and TRBJ2-1, the complete variable domain is DAMVIQNPRYQVTQFGKPVTLSCSQTLNHNVMYWYQQKSSQAPKLLFHYYDKDFNNEADTPDNFQSRRPNTSFCFLDIRSPGLGDTAMYLCATSRDPSYNEQFFGPGTRLTVL.

The chain employs TRBV20-1 and TRBJ1-5, with D possibly TRBD1 on 6 matching bases. Germline CDR1 and CDR2: DFQATT and SNEGSKA (reference sequence). The V and J ends lost 1 base and 4 bases respectively, with 8 bases between them. There are 13 residues in the CDR3. The CDR3 DNA reads as TGCAGTGCTAGAGCACAGGGTAATCAGCCCCAGCATTTT. Its translation is CSARAQGNQPQHF.

The chain employs TRBV4-2 and TRBJ2-7; D not resolved. Germline loops: CDR1 LGHNA, CDR2 YNFKEQ. This CDR3 has 11 residues. The germline V and J ends were trimmed by 5 bases and 10 bases, with 12 bases remaining between them. CDR3 in DNA: TGTGCCAGCAGCGGACCTACAGTACAGTACTTC. Translation: CASSGPTVQYF.

This sequence joins TRBV28 and TRBJ2-7; TRBD2 aligns across 12 bases. V was pared by 6 bases and J by 9 bases, with 18 bases of the junction left unmatched. This CDR3 has 17 amino acids. Per the germline V gene, CDR1 is MDHEN and CDR2 is SYDVKM. The CDR3 spells CASSLSLAGGYLRGQYF. CDR3 nucleotides: TGTGCCAGCAGCCTCAGCCTAGCGGGAGGGTACCTACGAGGGCAGTACTTC.

The chain carries TRBV24-1 and TRBJ2-1, with no clear D. The germline CDR1 and CDR2 sequences are KGHDR and SFDVKD. The CDR3 consists of 14 residues. Deletions cut 5 bases from V and 10 bases from J, with 17 bases between. The CDR3 loop reads CATSGSAWAAEQFF. In nucleotides, the CDR3 is TGTGCCACCAGTGGATCGGCCTGGGCGGCGGAGCAGTTCTTC.

The chain has TRBV2 and TRBJ2-7, with D hard to call. The V gene's germline CDR1 is SNHLY and CDR2 FYNNEI. The CDR3 spans 14 residues. V was trimmed by 4 bases and J by 0 bases, leaving 10 bases between them. In DNA form, the CDR3 reads TGTGCCAGCAGTGCGGCCGGGTCCTCCTACGAGCAGTACTTC. It translates to CASSAAGSSYEQYF.

The rearrangement uses TRBV29-1 and TRBJ1-3; the D is unclear. CDR1 SQVTM and CDR2 ANQGSEA come from the germline V gene. The V and J ends lost 7 bases and 8 bases respectively, with 12 bases between them. There are 11 residues in the CDR3. CDR3 region: CSALYGDTIYF. DNA for the CDR3: TGCAGCGCCCTATACGGGGACACCATATATTTT.

The V and J genes are TRBV30 and TRBJ2-3; 11 nucleotides line up with TRBD2. Germline trimming cut 5 bases from V and 4 bases from J; bases unmatched to any gene: 8. The germline V gene has CDR1 GTSNPN and CDR2 SVGIG (reference sequence). CDR3 length equals 15 residues. CDR3 nucleotide sequence: TGTGCCTGGGATACTAGCGGGAGAGGGGCAGATACGCAGTATTTT. Protein sequence: CAWDTSGRGADTQYF. Supplemented by reference TRBV30 and TRBJ2-3, the full variable domain reads SQTIHQWPATLVQPVGSPLSLECTVEGTSNPNLYWYRQAAGRGLQLLFYSVGIGQISSEVPQNLSASRPQDRQFILSSKKLLLSDSGFYLCAWDTSGRGADTQYFGPGTRLTVL.

This chain uses TRBV19 with TRBJ2-7; D is possibly TRBD1 or TRBD2 (5 bases each). CDR1 and CDR2 (germline): LNHDA, SQIVND (reference sequence). The CDR3 covers 13 residues. The germline V and J ends were trimmed by 5 bases and 0 bases, with 8 bases remaining between them. The CDR3 loop is CASSGTNSYEQYF. The CDR3 DNA sequence: TGTGCCAGTAGTGGGACCAACTCCTACGAGCAGTACTTC. Full variable domain (missing parts from reference TRBV19 and TRBJ2-7): DGGITQSPKYLFRKEGQNVTLSCEQNLNHDAMYWYRQDPGQGLRLIYYSQIVNDFQKGDIAEGYSVSREKKESFPLTVTSAQKNPTAFYLCASSGTNSYEQYFGPGTRLTVT.

V usage is TRBV10-3 and J usage is TRBJ2-5; D remains ambiguous. The length of the CDR3 is 12 residues. Germline CDR1 reads ENHRY; CDR2 reads SYGVKD. V was clipped by 8 bases and J by 0 bases, with 7 bases between them. This chain's CDR3 is CAIGSYQETQYF. The CDR3 coding sequence is TGTGCCATCGGGTCGTACCAAGAGACCCAGTACTTC.

The rearrangement links TRBV20-1 to TRBJ1-1; D ambiguous. This CDR3 has 13 residues. CDR1 and CDR2 (germline): DFQATT, SNEGSKA (reference sequence). V lost 5 bases and J lost 2, with 12 bases in between. The CDR3 DNA reads as TGCAGTGCTTCCCGGGATGGAAACACTGAAGCTTTCTTT. Translating it yields CSASRDGNTEAFF.

This chain connects TRBV20-1 to TRBJ2-1; 7 bases line up with TRBD2. With 4 bases clipped from V and 7 bases from J, the junction kept 10 bases outside the gene matches. Germline V gene lookup returns CDR1 DFQATT and CDR2 SNEGSKA (reference sequence). The CDR3 spans 14 residues. CDR3 in amino acids: CSAILREGRNEQFF. The CDR3, as DNA: TGCAGTGCTATCTTGAGGGAGGGCCGAAATGAGCAGTTCTTC.

This chain links TRBV4-3 with TRBJ1-3, with TRBD1 as a possible D gene (5 bases). V was trimmed by 5 bases and J by 0 bases, leaving 8 bases between them. The germline gives CDR1 LGHNA, CDR2 YSLEER. The CDR3 extends over 14 amino acids. CDR3 sequence: CASSADISGNTIYF. As DNA, the CDR3 is TGCGCCAGCAGCGCGGACATCTCTGGAAACACCATATATTTT.

The chain carries TRBV4-3 and TRBJ1-3; no definite D call. Germline loops: CDR1 LGHNA, CDR2 YSLEER. The V end was cut by 0 bases, the J end by 0 bases, with 9 bases between. The CDR3 loop spans 16 amino acids. The CDR3 spells CASSQDRVNSGNTIYF. CDR3 sequence (DNA): TGCGCCAGCAGCCAAGACCGTGTGAACTCTGGAAACACCATATATTTT.

The chain combines TRBV12-3 or TRBV12-4 with TRBJ2-7; TRBD1 matches 7 bases. The V gene end was trimmed by 6 bases and the J gene end by 0 bases; junction bases not matched to a gene: 14. The CDR3 has 17 amino acids. The CDR3 region has the DNA TGTGCCAGCAGCCGCACTGGGACAGTTAGGAGCTCCTACGAGCAGTACTTC. Amino acids: CASSRTGTVRSSYEQYF.

The J gene is TRBJ2-1, the V gene TRBV4-1, with D hard to call. V lost 3 bases and J 1 base, leaving 16 bases between the germline ends. CDR1 and CDR2 from the germline V gene are MGHRA and YSYEKL. CDR3 length equals 17 residues. CDR3: CASSHSRTALSYNEQFF. The CDR3 DNA reads TGCGCCAGCAGCCATTCTCGGACGGCTTTATCCTACAATGAGCAGTTCTTC.